Below are 14 T cell receptor beta chains sequenced from a single sample in a study of graft-versus-host responses after intestinal transplantation. For these TCRs, the target antigens are not known. Only in-frame clones appear in the TCRdb table, and some are missing; sequencing was by immunoSEQ multiplex PCR. The table shows tens of thousands of clones, with roughly 91% occurring only once. The source material was unstimulated CD8+ T cells sorted from spleen or lymph node cells, sampled before intestinal transplant. The receptors come from a human donor who received an intestinal transplant.

The chain recombines TRBV6-5 with TRBJ2-7, with 7 nucleotides matching TRBD1. Germline CDR1 is MNHEY and CDR2 is SVGAGI. CDR3 length equals 14 residues. The V and J ends lost 5 bases and 5 bases, in that order; junction bases with no gene match: 9. CDR3 in DNA: TGTGCCAGCAGTCAACGACAGGGTTCCCACGAGCAGTACTTC. It codes for CASSQRQGSHEQYF.

The CDR3 loop is CASSLLQGWAEAFF. Here the CDR3 DNA reads TGTGCCAGCAGTTTGCTTCAGGGGTGGGCTGAAGCTTTCTTT. The rearrangement uses TRBV27 and TRBJ1-1; D may be TRBD1 (6 bases). Germline V lookup: CDR1 MNHEY, CDR2 SMNVEV (reference sequence). V lost 3 bases and J 6 bases, leaving 14 bases between the germline ends. The length of the CDR3 is 14 residues.

This rearrangement joins TRBV9 to TRBJ1-2; D may be TRBD1 (6 bases). Germline CDR1 reads SGDLS; CDR2 reads YYNGEE. Trimming took 4 bases from V and 0 from J, leaving 16 bases between them. The CDR3 spans 16 residues. The CDR3 bases are TGTGCCAGCAGCCAGTCAGGGGCCCTAGCTAACTATGGCTACACCTTC. It translates to CASSQSGALANYGYTF. Full variable domain (remainder filled in from reference TRBV9 and TRBJ1-2): DSGVTQTPKHLITATGQRVTLRCSPRSGDLSVYWYQQSLDQGLQFLIQYYNGEERAKGNILERFSAQQFPDLHSELNLSSLELGDSALYFCASSQSGALANYGYTFGSGTRLTVV.

The genes are TRBV14 and TRBJ1-2; D possibly corresponds to TRBD1 (6 bases). Germline lookup yields CDR1 SGHDN and CDR2 FVKESK. The germline V and J ends were trimmed by 4 bases and 4 bases, with 10 bases remaining between them. The CDR3 totals 13 residues. The CDR3 here is CASSPTGTYGYTF. CDR3 DNA: TGTGCCAGCAGCCCAACAGGGACCTATGGCTACACCTTC. Full variable domain (remainder filled in from reference TRBV14 and TRBJ1-2): EAGVTQFPSHSVIEKGQTVTLRCDPISGHDNLYWYRRVMGKEIKFLLHFVKESKQDESGMPNNRFLAERTGGTYSTLKVQPAELEDSGVYFCASSPTGTYGYTFGSGTRLTVV.

This chain connects TRBV27 to TRBJ1-6; TRBD1 might be the D (6 bases). The CDR3 runs to 16 residues. Trimming left V 2 bases short and J 1 base short, with 9 bases between. Looked up from germline, CDR1 is MNHEY and CDR2 is SMNVEV (reference sequence). The CDR3 coding sequence is TGTGCCAGCAGTTTAGCCCAGGGGTCCTATAATTCACCCCTCCACTTT. Translation gives CASSLAQGSYNSPLHF.

The chain employs TRBV2 and TRBJ1-1, with 7 nucleotides matching TRBD1. Germline V gene sequence: CDR1 SNHLY, CDR2 FYNNEI. The CDR3 runs to 13 residues. V was clipped by 9 bases and J by 3 bases; unmatched bases: 7. The CDR3 is CARQTGAYTEAFF. DNA of the CDR3: TGTGCCAGACAAACAGGGGCGTACACTGAAGCTTTCTTT.

The table lists this clone with a few counts. The V and J genes are TRBV10-1 and TRBJ2-7; TRBD1 might be the D (5 bases). Germline assignment: CDR1 WNHNN and CDR2 SYGVQD (reference sequence). The CDR3 extends over 12 amino acids. V was trimmed by 2 bases and J by 6 bases, leaving 8 bases between them. CDR3 amino acids: CASSETTGEQYF. CDR3 nucleotide sequence: TGCGCCAGCAGTGAGACCACAGGCGAGCAGTACTTC.

This sequence joins TRBV6-6 and TRBJ1-5, with TRBD1 identical over 7 bases. Germline CDR1 reads MNHNY; CDR2 reads SVGAGI (reference sequence). Trimming cost V 5 bases and J 7 bases; bases outside gene matches: 14. This CDR3 contains 16 residues. The DNA of the CDR3 is TGTGCCAGCAGTCCCCCTCTAGGGACAGCCGCCCAGCCCCAGCATTTT. This encodes CASSPPLGTAAQPQHF.

The rearrangement links TRBV2 to TRBJ1-5; 11 nucleotides line up with TRBD1. The CDR3 contains 14 residues. Germline V lookup: CDR1 SNHLY, CDR2 FYNNEI. V gave up 4 bases and J gave up 5 bases; unmatched junction bases: 1. The CDR3 reads CASSVGQGDQPQHF. The CDR3 DNA is TGTGCCAGCAGTGTGGGACAGGGGGATCAGCCCCAGCATTTT.

This clone was counted a few times. The rearrangement joins TRBV7-6 to TRBJ2-7; 8 nucleotides agree with TRBD1. J gave up 7 bases and V 5 bases, and 13 bases lay outside the gene matches. The CDR3 has 15 residues. Germline V lookup: CDR1 SGHVS, CDR2 FNYEAQ. The DNA for the CDR3 is TGTGCCAGCAGCCCGCAGTGGACAGGGTTAGATGAGCAGTACTTC. This sequence encodes CASSPQWTGLDEQYF.

CDR3 sequence (DNA): TGTGCCAGCAGCGCGACAGGGTACCCGAACACTGAAGCTTTCTTT. Protein: CASSATGYPNTEAFF. The chain has TRBV9 and TRBJ1-1; 7 positions match TRBD1. V was clipped by 3 bases and J by 1 base; unmatched bases: 6. CDR1 and CDR2 from the germline V gene are SGDLS and YYNGEE. The CDR3 runs 15 residues.

The chain uses TRBV2 and TRBJ2-6; 7 bases map to TRBD1. Trimming at V came to 5 bases and at J to 1 base, leaving 11 bases not matched to a gene. CDR1 SNHLY and CDR2 FYNNEI come from the germline V gene. The CDR3 contains 18 residues. This chain's CDR3 is CASSLRQGLGSGANVLTF. DNA for the CDR3: TGTGCCAGCAGTCTAAGACAGGGTCTTGGTTCTGGGGCCAACGTCCTGACTTTC.

Regarding this clone: Other DNA sequences of this sample code for an identical CDR3. The chain combines TRBV9 with TRBJ1-1, with 8 bases that match TRBD1. This CDR3 has 13 amino acids. The junction had 1 base not matched to a gene; V was cut back by 2 bases and J by 4 bases. Germline V lookup: CDR1 SGDLS, CDR2 YYNGEE. CDR3 in DNA: TGTGCCAGCAGCGTGGGGACAGGCACTGAAGCTTTCTTT. It specifies CASSVGTGTEAFF.

V and J are TRBV5-6 and TRBJ1-3; weak D call: TRBD1 (5 bases). This CDR3 comprises 19 residues. V dropped 4 bases and J dropped 0 bases, with 23 bases sitting between them. Per germline, CDR1 SGHDT and CDR2 YYEEEE. The CDR3 nucleotides are TGTGCCAGCAGCATGACCTCCTCGCGGGACGAGCCCTCTGGAAACACCATATATTTT. This gives the protein CASSMTSSRDEPSGNTIYF.